These 4 T cell receptor beta chains share one sample of origin, sequenced in a study of T cell repertoires in cytomegalovirus infection. These receptors' targets are unknown. MiXCR, run by TCRdb on the reads, gives a single entry per CDR3 protein. The sample yields hundreds of thousands of distinct CDR3 sequences, around 30% seen once. Sequencing was performed on cultured PBMCs, taken from culture after CMV antigen stimulation. The receptors derive from a human donor in good health (CMV status not recorded). Some clones in this sample may be carry-over from other donors' samples.

This clonotype was counted ten times or more. The V gene is TRBV7-2, the J gene TRBJ2-5, with 9 bases that match TRBD1. V shed 5 bases, J shed 4 bases, and the junction held 11 bases outside the gene matches. The germline V gene encodes CDR1 SGHTA and CDR2 FQGNSA. CDR3 size: 16 residues. The CDR3, as DNA: TGTGCCAGCAGCCCGAGGACAACAGGGGGCTCAGAGACCCAGTACTTC. This encodes CASSPRTTGGSETQYF. Looking up the rest from reference TRBV7-2 and TRBJ2-5 gives the full variable domain: GAGVSQSPSNKVTEKGKDVELRCDPISGHTALYWYRQSLGQGLEFLIYFQGNSAPDKSGLPSDRFSAERTGGSVSTLTIQRTQQEDSAVYLCASSPRTTGGSETQYFGPGTRLLVL.

The rearrangement links TRBV18 to TRBJ1-5, with D possibly being TRBD1 (5 bases). Germline V gene lookup returns CDR1 KGHSH and CDR2 LQKENI. The CDR3 contains 16 residues. V was shortened by 3 bases and J by 1 base, with 13 bases between the two germline ends. CDR3 loop: CASSPTGLGSNQPQHF. CDR3 sequence (DNA): TGTGCCAGCTCACCCACAGGATTGGGGAGCAATCAGCCCCAGCATTTT. Combining the CDR3 with reference TRBV18 and TRBJ1-5 gives the whole variable domain NAGVMQNPRHLVRRRGQEARLRCSPMKGHSHVYWYRQLPEEGLKFMVYLQKENIIDESGMPKERFSAEFPKEGPSILRIQQVVRGDSAAYFCASSPTGLGSNQPQHFGDGTRLSIL.

This clonotype was seen more than once but under ten times. The rearrangement uses TRBV27 and TRBJ1-2; 11 nucleotides line up with TRBD1. The J segment lost 7 bases and the V segment lost 6 bases, leaving 7 bases of the junction unmatched. Germline V gene lookup returns CDR1 MNHEY and CDR2 SMNVEV (reference sequence). The CDR3 covers 14 residues. The DNA of the CDR3 is TGTGCCAGCAGCAACGGACAGGGGGCGTCTGGCTACACCTTC. Its protein product is CASSNGQGASGYTF.

This rearrangement joins TRBV12-3 or TRBV12-4 to TRBJ2-3; TRBD2 matches at 7 bases. The J segment lost 3 bases and the V segment lost 2 bases, leaving 5 bases of the junction unmatched. CDR3 length: 15 residues. The CDR3 is CASSLKRGGTDTQYF. CDR3 DNA sequence: TGTGCCAGCAGTTTAAAGCGGGGCGGGACAGATACGCAGTATTTT.